The 18 T cell receptor beta chains below all came from one sample that was sequenced in a study of identical twins. MiXCR, applied by TCRdb to the 5' RACE reads, yields one record per CDR3 protein. The sample gives more than 1.5 million distinct CDR3 sequences, about 32% of which show up once; around 0.3% is in the top ten. Sequencing was carried out using cord blood. The receptor source for this set is a newborn girl in good health.

This chain links TRBV28 with TRBJ1-2, with unresolved D. CDR1 is MDHEN, CDR2 SYDVKM, per germline. The CDR3 length is 15 residues. Trimming cost V 1 base and J 1 base, with 10 bases left between them. The CDR3: CASSLSRRGNYGYTF. The DNA for the CDR3 is TGTGCCAGCAGTTTATCCCGCCGCGGTAACTATGGCTACACCTTC.

This chain connects TRBV9 to TRBJ2-5, with 8 bases fitting TRBD2. The V segment lost 0 bases and the J segment 11 bases; nucleotides outside the gene matches: 6. Germline-derived CDR1 and CDR2 are SGDLS and YYNGEE. The CDR3 is made up of 13 amino acids. CDR3 amino acids: CASSVGLANEQYF. In DNA form, the CDR3 reads TGTGCCAGCAGCGTAGGACTAGCGAATGAGCAGTACTTC.

There are a few counts of this clonotype. This chain connects TRBV27 to TRBJ1-1; TRBD1 is a possible D gene (6 bases). V dropped 6 bases and J dropped 3 bases, with 11 bases sitting between them. In germline, CDR1 is MNHEY, CDR2 SMNVEV (reference sequence). CDR3 size: 13 residues. CDR3 amino acids: CASRTGGYTEAFF. CDR3 in DNA: TGTGCCAGCAGGACCGGGGGCTACACTGAAGCTTTCTTT.

In this sample, this clonotype turned up a few times. The chain employs TRBV19 and TRBJ1-5, with D unresolved. V was trimmed by 9 bases and J by 3 bases, leaving 12 bases between them. The CDR3 is made up of 13 amino acids. Looked up from germline, CDR1 is LNHDA and CDR2 is SQIVND (reference sequence). CDR3 sequence: CASSRGYNQPQHF. The CDR3 DNA reads TGTGCCAGCTCGCGGGGATACAATCAGCCCCAGCATTTT.

The V gene is TRBV2, the J gene TRBJ2-3; tentatively, D is TRBD1 or TRBD2 (6 bases each). Trimming took 5 bases from V and 2 from J, leaving 23 bases between them. This CDR3 region has 18 residues. The germline gives CDR1 SNHLY, CDR2 FYNNEI. The CDR3 DNA follows: TGTGCCAGCAGTCCCCTTAGAGGGGGGACGTCTAACACAGATACGCAGTATTTT. It translates to CASSPLRGGTSNTDTQYF.

The chain has TRBV5-1 and TRBJ2-5, with 10 bases matching TRBD2. Germline V gene sequence: CDR1 SGHRS, CDR2 YFSETQ. Germline trimming cut 4 bases from V and 11 bases from J; bases unmatched to any gene: 23. This CDR3 region has 18 residues. CDR3 nucleotide sequence: TGCGCCAGCAGCCCACTAGCTCCTAGCGGGAGAAACTACAATGAGCAGTACTTC. This encodes CASSPLAPSGRNYNEQYF.

The gene calls are TRBV4-2 and TRBJ2-5, with 9 bases matching TRBD2. The CDR3 consists of 15 residues. V lost 2 bases and J lost 1; bases outside the gene matches: 2. In germline, CDR1 is LGHNA, CDR2 YNFKEQ. The CDR3 protein is CASSQQTSGQETQYF. The CDR3 DNA follows: TGTGCCAGCAGCCAACAGACTAGCGGCCAAGAGACCCAGTACTTC.

In its sample, this clonotype was seen a few times. The genes are TRBV28 and TRBJ2-7; 7 bases map to TRBD2. This CDR3 region has 15 residues. The junction had 9 bases not matched to a gene; V was cut back by 6 bases and J by 1 base. Germline CDR1 and CDR2: MDHEN and SYDVKM. DNA of the CDR3: TGTGCCAGCAGCCCCGGGACTATACTTTCCTACGAGCAGTACTTC. This gives the protein CASSPGTILSYEQYF.

This clonotype has ten or more counts. The chain combines TRBV6-6 with TRBJ1-1, with D uncertain. The V and J ends lost 3 bases and 6 bases respectively, with 5 bases between them. The CDR3 length is 11 residues. CDR1 is MNHNY, CDR2 SVGAGI, per germline (reference sequence). The CDR3: CASSYFPEAFF. The CDR3 nucleotides read TGTGCCAGCAGTTATTTCCCTGAAGCTTTCTTT.

The chain recombines TRBV18 with TRBJ1-1, with 7 positions matching TRBD1. In germline, CDR1 is KGHSH, CDR2 LQKENI. Trimming took 3 bases from V and 5 from J; bases not matched to a gene: 15. The CDR3 extends over 17 amino acids. The chain's CDR3 is CASSPTGTDSWGTEAFF. The CDR3 nucleotides read TGTGCCAGCTCACCGACAGGGACAGACTCTTGGGGGACTGAAGCTTTCTTT. Looking up the rest from reference TRBV18 and TRBJ1-1 gives the full variable domain: NAGVMQNPRHLVRRRGQEARLRCSPMKGHSHVYWYRQLPEEGLKFMVYLQKENIIDESGMPKERFSAEFPKEGPSILRIQQVVRGDSAAYFCASSPTGTDSWGTEAFFGQGTRLTVV.

The table lists this clonotype with a few counts. The chain joins TRBV5-1 to TRBJ2-1, with 11 bases that match TRBD2. The CDR3 extends over 18 amino acids. Germline CDR1 is SGHRS and CDR2 is YFSETQ. V lost 1 base to trimming and J lost 0 bases; unmatched junction nucleotides: 6. The CDR3 reads CASSLKGTSGGSYNEQFF. CDR3 DNA: TGCGCCAGCAGCTTGAAGGGGACTAGCGGAGGCTCCTACAATGAGCAGTTCTTC.

This clonotype was observed a few times. The chain has TRBV20-1 and TRBJ2-3; tentatively, D is TRBD2 (5 bases). Germline V lookup: CDR1 DFQATT, CDR2 SNEGSKA (reference sequence). The CDR3 length is 14 residues. V was pared by 4 bases and J by 8 bases, with 19 bases between. CDR3 protein: CSATDYEKARTQYF. The CDR3 DNA reads TGCAGTGCTACCGACTATGAGAAGGCCCGTACGCAGTATTTT.

The rearrangement joins TRBV20-1 to TRBJ2-3, with D unclear. CDR1 and CDR2 from the germline V gene are DFQATT and SNEGSKA (reference sequence). This CDR3 spans 14 amino acids. Trimming took 5 bases from V and 2 from J, leaving 14 bases between them. The CDR3 region has the DNA TGCAGTGCTTACTCTCGGGCCACCACAGATACGCAGTATTTT. This translates into CSAYSRATTDTQYF.

The chain employs TRBV7-9 and TRBJ2-4; 7 bases fit TRBD1. Germline V gives CDR1 SEHNR, CDR2 FQNEAQ (reference sequence). V shed 5 bases and J 2 bases; nucleotides not matched to a gene: 12. This CDR3 has 17 amino acids. CDR3 nucleotides: TGTGCCAGCAGCCCCCGGACAGGAACCGGGACCAAAAACATTCAGTACTTC. Its translation: CASSPRTGTGTKNIQYF.

The rearrangement uses TRBV27 and TRBJ1-2; D gene ambiguous. The CDR3 is 14 residues long. Trimming took 5 bases from V and 6 from J, leaving 16 bases between them. Germline CDR1 MNHEY, CDR2 SMNVEV (reference sequence). The CDR3 DNA reads as TGTGCCAGCAGTCCCGAGATGACCCGCCATGGCTACACCTTC. Amino acid sequence: CASSPEMTRHGYTF.

This rearrangement joins TRBV28 to TRBJ2-7; TRBD1 is a possible D gene (5 bases). CDR1 is MDHEN, CDR2 SYDVKM, per germline. The CDR3 is 14 residues long. The V end lost 6 bases, the J end lost 6 bases, and 18 bases lay between the germline ends. The CDR3 DNA follows: TGTGCCAGCAGGTCCGGGCAGGGTATTTTCGAGCAGTACTTC. Its translation is CASRSGQGIFEQYF. Full variable domain (remainder filled in from reference TRBV28 and TRBJ2-7): DVKVTQSSRYLVKRTGEKVFLECVQDMDHENMFWYRQDPGLGLRLIYFSYDVKMKEKGDIPEGYSVSREKKERFSLILESASTNQTSMYLCASRSGQGIFEQYFGPGTRLTVT.

The chain combines TRBV20-1 with TRBJ2-5; D tentatively reads TRBD1 or TRBD2 (5 bases each). The DNA end lines up better with TRBJ2-7; the J call may be wrong. The CDR3 is made up of 12 amino acids. Germline V lookup: CDR1 DFQATT, CDR2 SNEGSKA (reference sequence). For the CDR3, the DNA is TGCAGTGCTAGTGGGACCCACTACGAGCAGTACTTC. This gives the protein CSASGTHYEQYF.

The genes are TRBV30 and TRBJ1-2; D gene unclear. From germline, CDR1 is GTSNPN and CDR2 SVGIG (reference sequence). The CDR3 spans 15 residues. V lost 0 bases and J lost 5, with 16 bases in between. CDR3: CAWSVVQVGLYGYTF. DNA for the CDR3: TGTGCCTGGAGTGTAGTCCAGGTGGGATTGTATGGCTACACCTTC.